This passage covers 29 T cell receptor beta chains from one sample sequenced in a study of blood T cell repertoires in COVID-19. The data were produced by immunoSEQ multiplex PCR, yet TCRdb's version contains in-frame clones alone and is incomplete. The sample contains more than 80,000 clones, 65% to 90% of which appear only once. The sample was peripheral blood. Every receptor here comes from a man older than 75 with acute or convalescent COVID-19.

This chain connects TRBV29-1 to TRBJ1-2; D call uncertain. Germline V gives CDR1 SQVTM, CDR2 ANQGSEA. Between the trimmed V and J ends, which lost 6 bases and 7 bases, there was a span of 15 bases. This CDR3 has 12 residues. The CDR3 nucleotides are TGCAGCGTGGGAGATGGGCAGGCTGGCTACACCTTC. Translating gives CSVGDGQAGYTF.

The chain uses TRBV14 and TRBJ2-3; 7 bases align to TRBD2. This CDR3 has 14 amino acids. V trimming: 0 bases; J trimming: 4 bases; junction bases outside the gene matches: 1. Germline V gene sequence: CDR1 SGHDN, CDR2 FVKESK. CDR3 amino acids: CASSQELAPDTQYF. The CDR3 DNA reads as TGTGCCAGCAGCCAAGAACTAGCGCCAGATACGCAGTATTTT.

V is TRBV11-3 and J is TRBJ2-2; 9 nucleotides line up with TRBD2. Germline V gene sequence: CDR1 SGHNT, CDR2 YENEEA. CDR3 length: 17 amino acids. V lost 5 bases, J lost 1 base, and 8 bases stayed unmatched. The CDR3 bases are TGTGCCAGCAGCCCCCAAGTAGCGGGGGTGAACACCGGGGAGCTGTTTTTT. Amino acid sequence: CASSPQVAGVNTGELFF. The whole variable domain, remainder taken from reference TRBV11-3 and TRBJ2-2, is EAGVVQSPRYKIIEKKQPVAFWCNPISGHNTLYWYLQNLGQGPELLIRYENEEAVDDSQLPKDRFSAERLKGVDSTLKIQPAELGDSAVYLCASSPQVAGVNTGELFFGEGSRLTVL.

This chain connects TRBV10-3 to TRBJ2-1; 7 bases are shared with TRBD2. Per germline, CDR1 ENHRY and CDR2 SYGVKD. The CDR3 length is 14 residues. The J segment lost 8 bases and the V segment lost 4 bases, leaving 8 bases of the junction unmatched. The CDR3 reads CAISGQGGSYEQFF. The CDR3 nucleotides are TGTGCCATCAGTGGGCAGGGCGGGAGCTATGAGCAGTTCTTC.

V gene TRBV29-1 combines with J gene TRBJ1-1; D is unresolved. V lost 7 bases to trimming and J lost 4 bases, with 16 bases between them. The germline V gene has CDR1 SQVTM and CDR2 ANQGSEA. The CDR3 is 13 amino acids. The CDR3 DNA follows: TGCAGCGGGGGAGCGGACCCTGGCACTGAAGCTTTCTTT. It is translated as CSGGADPGTEAFF. Full variable domain (outside the CDR3, taken from reference TRBV29-1 and TRBJ1-1): SAVISQKPSRDICQRGTSLTIQCQVDSQVTMMFWYRQQPGQSLTLIATANQGSEATYESGFVIDKFPISRPNLTFSTLTVSNMSPEDSSIYLCSGGADPGTEAFFGQGTRLTVV.

The J gene is TRBJ2-2, the V gene TRBV11-1; D is undetermined. Trimming took 1 base from V and 1 from J, leaving 10 bases between them. The CDR3 runs 16 residues. Per the germline V gene, CDR1 is SGHAT and CDR2 is FQDESV (reference sequence). The CDR3 coding sequence is TGTGCCAGCAGCTTAGGTTTTGGCGGGAACACCGGGGAGCTGTTTTTT. It yields the protein CASSLGFGGNTGELFF.

The chain recombines TRBV21-1 with TRBJ2-7; the table's TRBD1 call for D was not verified on the DNA. TRBV21-1 is labeled a pseudogene. The CDR3 has 18 residues. In DNA, the CDR3 is TGTGCCAGCAGCAAAGAATCAAAGGGCCCAGGGGTCCCCTACGAGCAGTACTTC. Translating gives CASSKESKGPGVPYEQYF.

This clone was recorded only once. V gene TRBV11-2 combines with J gene TRBJ2-2; no definite D call. From germline, CDR1 is SGHAT and CDR2 FQNNGV. The CDR3 spans 13 residues. V gave up 5 bases and J gave up 4 bases, with 8 bases separating them. The CDR3 region has the DNA TGTGCCAGCAGCCCCCTACTCACCGGGGAGCTGTTTTTT. Amino acids: CASSPLLTGELFF.

This chain links TRBV10-1 with TRBJ2-7; D may be TRBD2 (6 bases). In germline, CDR1 is WNHNN, CDR2 SYGVQD (reference sequence). This CDR3 is 14 amino acids long. V was cut by 2 bases and J by 5 bases, with 13 bases left in between. In DNA, the CDR3 is TGCGCCAGCAGTGAGAGGAGGGAAGACAACGAGCAGTACTTC. This encodes CASSERREDNEQYF.

CDR3 amino acids: CASTSGTSLADTQYF. The CDR3 bases are TGTGCCAGCACCTCCGGGACTAGTCTCGCAGATACGCAGTATTTT. The chain combines TRBV7-2 with TRBJ2-3, with TRBD2 matching 8 bases. Germline V gene lookup returns CDR1 SGHTA and CDR2 FQGNSA. V lost 7 bases, J lost 4 bases, and 10 bases stayed unmatched. The CDR3 runs to 15 residues.

This chain links TRBV5-1 with TRBJ2-1; TRBD1 matches at 9 bases. Trimming removed 6 bases from V and 8 bases from J; junction bases left unmatched: 9. The CDR3 is 14 residues long. In germline, CDR1 is SGHRS, CDR2 YFSETQ. CDR3 nucleotides: TGCGCCAGCAATAAAGAGACAGGGGGTCATGAGCAGTTCTTC. Translated: CASNKETGGHEQFF.

J is TRBJ2-5 and V is TRBV27; TRBD1 might be the D (6 bases). The germline V gene has CDR1 MNHEY and CDR2 SMNVEV (reference sequence). This CDR3 is built from 15 residues. V lost 5 bases to trimming and J lost 1 base, with 14 bases between them. The CDR3 DNA follows: TGTGCCAGCAGTCCCCTAGGACAGATCCAAGAGACCCAGTACTTC. This translates into CASSPLGQIQETQYF.

The V gene is TRBV13, the J gene TRBJ1-6; D is unresolved. Trimming took 10 bases from V and 0 from J, leaving 10 bases between them. This CDR3 has 14 amino acids. Germline CDR1 and CDR2: PRHDT and FYEKMQ (reference sequence). CDR3: CATRGSSYNSPLHF. CDR3 nucleotides: TGTGCCACCAGAGGGAGCTCCTATAATTCACCCCTCCACTTT.

This sequence joins TRBV3-1 (or the pseudogene TRBV3-2) and TRBJ1-6; D uncertain. Germline V gene lookup returns CDR1 LGHDT and CDR2 YNNKEL (reference sequence). This CDR3 contains 12 residues. V lost 0 bases to trimming and J lost 16 bases, with 10 bases between them. The CDR3 DNA sequence: TGTGCCAGCAGCCAAGATCTGGAGCGACTCCACTTT. Its translation: CASSQDLERLHF.

V gene TRBV29-1 combines with J gene TRBJ2-3; possibly TRBD1 for D (7 bases). Trimming left V 3 bases short and J 0 bases short, with 10 bases between. The germline gives CDR1 SQVTM, CDR2 ANQGSEA. This CDR3 spans 14 amino acids. CDR3 sequence reads: CSVETGRSTDTQYF. In DNA, the CDR3 is TGCAGCGTTGAGACAGGGAGGAGCACAGATACGCAGTATTTT.

CDR3 in amino acids: CASSLIPGGEQYF. DNA for the CDR3: TGTGCCAGCAGCTTAATTCCGGGAGGCGAGCAGTACTTC. This rearrangement joins TRBV7-3 to TRBJ2-7, with 7 bases lining up with TRBD2. In germline, CDR1 is SGHTA, CDR2 FQGTGA. The V segment lost 1 base and the J segment 6 bases; nucleotides outside the gene matches: 3. There are 13 residues in the CDR3.

The chain has TRBV19 and TRBJ1-5, with 9 nucleotides matching TRBD1. V was clipped by 6 bases and J by 3 bases; unmatched bases: 6. The CDR3 extends over 15 amino acids. Germline V CDR1 and CDR2: LNHDA, SQIVND (reference sequence). The CDR3 sequence: CASSQDRGHNQPQHF. The CDR3 nucleotides read TGTGCCAGTAGCCAGGACAGGGGTCACAATCAGCCCCAGCATTTT.

The chain has TRBV6-4 and TRBJ1-1; possibly TRBD1 for D (6 bases). CDR1 and CDR2 from the germline V gene are MRHNA and SNTAGT. V was cut by 4 bases and J by 1 base, with 7 bases left in between. The CDR3 consists of 13 residues. The CDR3 region is CASSAGENTEAFF. As DNA, the CDR3 is TGTGCCAGCAGTGCAGGGGAGAACACTGAAGCTTTCTTT.

V gene TRBV20-1 combines with J gene TRBJ2-1; the D is unclear. V was pared by 6 bases and J by 10 bases, with 4 bases between. The CDR3 consists of 8 residues. Per the germline V gene, CDR1 is DFQATT and CDR2 is SNEGSKA (reference sequence). The CDR3 reads CSAGEQFF. CDR3 bases: TGCAGTGCCGGGGAGCAGTTCTTC.

This rearrangement joins TRBV14 to TRBJ2-5; possible D gene TRBD2, 5 bases. The CDR3 loop spans 17 amino acids. The ends were cut back, 4 bases at V and 1 base at J, with 19 bases in the middle. The V gene's germline CDR1 is SGHDN and CDR2 FVKESK. The CDR3 region has the DNA TGTGCCAGCAGCCGATGGGCAAGCGGCTTCCTCCAAGAGACCCAGTACTTC. It codes for CASSRWASGFLQETQYF.

The gene calls are TRBV6-4 and TRBJ1-4; D is unresolved. V was clipped by 5 bases and J by 7 bases, with 11 bases between them. The germline CDR1 and CDR2 sequences are MRHNA and SNTAGT. CDR3 length: 13 residues. CDR3 residues: CASSTDIGEKLFF. CDR3 nucleotide sequence: TGTGCCAGCAGTACTGACATTGGTGAAAAACTGTTTTTT.

This chain uses TRBV5-6 with TRBJ2-7; D is possibly TRBD1 (6 bases). The V gene's germline CDR1 is SGHDT and CDR2 YYEEEE. The V end lost 2 bases, the J end lost 0 bases, and 18 bases lay between the germline ends. This CDR3 is 17 amino acids long. The CDR3 sequence is CASSFTGIFSSSYEQYF. The CDR3 DNA follows: TGTGCCAGCAGCTTTACAGGGATTTTTTCGAGCTCCTACGAGCAGTACTTC. The full variable domain, with the rest looked up from reference TRBV5-6 and TRBJ2-7, is DAGVTQSPTHLIKTRGQQVTLRCSPKSGHDTVSWYQQALGQGPQFIFQYYEEEERQRGNFPDRFSGHQFPNYSSELNVNALLLGDSALYLCASSFTGIFSSSYEQYFGPGTRLTVT.

V gene TRBV5-8 combines with J gene TRBJ1-3; maybe TRBD1 (6 bases). This CDR3 has 15 amino acids. Germline loops: CDR1 SGHTS, CDR2 YDEGEE. Trimming took off 3 bases at V and 2 bases at J, with 12 bases between the two ends. The DNA of the CDR3 is TGTGCCAGCAGCTCTCTCAGGGGCCCTGGAAACACCATATATTTT. The encoded protein is CASSSLRGPGNTIYF. Full variable domain (missing parts from reference TRBV5-8 and TRBJ1-3): EAGVTQSPTHLIKTRGQQATLRCSPISGHTSVYWYQQALGLGLQFLLWYDEGEERNRGNFPPRFSGRQFPNYSSELNVNALELEDSALYLCASSSLRGPGNTIYFGEGSWLTVV.

This chain uses TRBV6-5 with TRBJ1-2, with D perhaps TRBD1 (5 bases). The CDR3 runs 15 residues. V gave up 6 bases and J gave up 7 bases, with 21 bases separating them. Germline CDR1 MNHEY, CDR2 SVGAGI. CDR3 coding DNA: TGTGCCAGCAGGCCCCCGGGTTGGGGGGGTCGTGGCTACACCTTC. This codes for CASRPPGWGGRGYTF.

The rearrangement joins TRBV20-1 to TRBJ1-5; D is possibly TRBD1 (5 bases). Germline V lookup: CDR1 DFQATT, CDR2 SNEGSKA (reference sequence). This CDR3 is 11 amino acids long. Between the trimmed V and J ends, which lost 3 bases and 11 bases, there was a span of 11 bases. CDR3 DNA: TGCAGTGCTAGGACGGGGGAGGCCCAGCATTTT. It is translated as CSARTGEAQHF.

V usage is TRBV9 and J usage is TRBJ1-1; possible D gene TRBD1, 6 bases. This CDR3 contains 16 residues. CDR1 is SGDLS, CDR2 YYNGEE, per germline. V lost 0 bases and J 2 bases, leaving 14 bases between the germline ends. The DNA for the CDR3 is TGTGCCAGCAGCGTAGGGACAGATCTATTAAACACTGAAGCTTTCTTT. Its translation: CASSVGTDLLNTEAFF.

The chain carries TRBV19 and TRBJ2-3; 11 bases map to TRBD2. Germline V CDR1 and CDR2: LNHDA, SQIVND (reference sequence). J lost 7 bases, V lost 7 bases, and 10 bases had no gene match. The CDR3 is 15 residues long. The CDR3 DNA reads as TGTGCCAGTACCCTAACTAGCGGGAGACTGAATACGCAGTATTTT. Its translation: CASTLTSGRLNTQYF.

This clone has a handful of counts. The V gene is TRBV4-3, the J gene TRBJ2-1, with 11 bases identical to TRBD2. V dropped 4 bases and J dropped 4; count of bases not matched to a gene: 3. This CDR3 has 15 residues. Germline CDR1 is LGHNA and CDR2 is YSLEER. The CDR3 spells CASSLGLAEYNEQFF. The CDR3 coding sequence is TGCGCCAGCAGCCTGGGACTAGCGGAGTACAATGAGCAGTTCTTC.

This clone was picked up one time. The V call is TRBV29-1, the J call TRBJ1-2, with D possibly being TRBD1 (5 bases). Deletions cut 4 bases from V and 8 bases from J, with 11 bases between. This CDR3 spans 11 amino acids. Germline CDR1 and CDR2: SQVTM and ANQGSEA. CDR3 nucleotides: TGCAGCGTTGCCAGGGTAGGGGGCTACACCTTC. Its protein product is CSVARVGGYTF.